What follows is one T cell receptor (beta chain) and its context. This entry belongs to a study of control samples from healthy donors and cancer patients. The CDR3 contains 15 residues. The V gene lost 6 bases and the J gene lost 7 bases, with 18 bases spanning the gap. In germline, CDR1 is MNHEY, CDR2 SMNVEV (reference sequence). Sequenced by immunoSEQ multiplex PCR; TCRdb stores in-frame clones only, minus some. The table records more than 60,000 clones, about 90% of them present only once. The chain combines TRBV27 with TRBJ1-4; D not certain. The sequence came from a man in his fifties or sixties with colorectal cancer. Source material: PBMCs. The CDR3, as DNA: TGTGCCAGCAGCGCCAACCGGCCTTCAACTGAAAAACTGTTTTTT. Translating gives CASSANRPSTEKLFF.